The text below deals with one T cell receptor beta chain. CDR1 is LNHDA and CDR2 is SQIVND in the germline V gene (reference sequence). After removal of 2 bases from V and 2 bases from J, the junction contained 4 bases not matched to a gene. This CDR3 is 16 amino acids long. The record originates from a study of blood T cell repertoires in COVID-19. About the research overall: COVID-19 samples from acute and convalescent phases originated in the United States, Italy and Spain.

Methods used by the authors: Amplification with reference gene primers provided the estimates of nucleated cell counts. Clones were sequenced by immunoSEQ multiplex PCR, and TCRdb holds only the in-frame ones, with some missing. V, J and clone size are taken as reported in that table, and D and trimming were inferred from the DNA itself. Of roughly 230,000 clones listed, around 92% were seen once; the top ten hold roughly 4%. The sequenced sample consisted of PBMCs or T cells enriched from blood (not recorded which). V is TRBV19 and J is TRBJ2-5; TRBD1 matches at 11 bases. This TCR derives from a woman in her 30s with acute COVID-19. This CDR3 is CASSILGQGAQETQYF. In nucleotides, the CDR3 is TGTGCCAGTAGTATACTTGGACAGGGGGCTCAAGAGACCCAGTACTTC.